This TCR beta chain was sequenced for a study of T cells in Graves' hyperthyroidism and ophthalmopathy (dated by TCRdb to the late 2010s). A note on the overall study: Peripheral blood samples were taken at initial diagnosis, before any treatment was given. TCR V-J signatures able to tell the groups apart were searched for in a discovery cohort of 100 patients, of whom over 40 had Graves' ophthalmopathy and roughly 58 had stable Graves' hyperthyroidism. The paper describes TCR Vbeta CDR3 sequencing of 120 to 150 peripheral blood samples, made up of about 41 ophthalmopathy patients, some 80 hyperthyroidism patients and about 17 progressor patients. Following sampling, methimazole starting at 30 mg daily was given to hyperthyroidism patients, and high-dose intravenous methylprednisolone was given to ophthalmopathy patients. The roughly 91 discovery patients were randomly split 7:3 into training and test sets. In addition, the study compared T-cell repertoires in thyroid tissue and in blood from roughly 6 Graves' hyperthyroidism patients. Whether ophthalmopathy could be predicted prospectively was tested in an independent validation cohort made up of 18 to 20 hyperthyroidism patients plus 17 patients who later progressed to ophthalmopathy.

Of note for this clonotype: Its antigen target is currently unknown. Per-base quality was not reported, and no clone a single base away is much larger than it.

Amplification of TCR beta CDR3 regions was carried out from RNA transcripts. A first-round RT-PCR of the TCR CDR3 used the HTBI primer set with the Qiagen OneStep RT-PCR kit. Libraries were constructed in a second round of multiplex PCR, after which size selection and purification were carried out. Libraries were sequenced paired-end with 100 bp reads on an Illumina HiSeq2000. Per the original workflow: Raw data were processed with SOAPnuke, discarding reads with adapters, uncalled bases, mean Phred below 15, or no exact constant-primer or identifier match. COPE v1.2.5 was used to merge high-quality paired reads, and clonotypes were defined as unique nucleotide sequences. MiTCR v1.1 was used to align clonotypes to the IMGT TRBV, TRBD and TRBJ reference segments. Only V-J combinations with frequency above 0.0001, covering 99.2% of repertoires, were analysed. A TCS score was defined as the ratio of F50 (clonal expansion) to E x V (chaos), with BLOSUM62-based TCRdist applied between CDR3 peptides within each V-J. Welch's t-statistics and random forest reduced just over 500 V-J features to around 14, which were used in a naive Bayes classifier (R e1071). The raw public reads went through TCRdb reprocessing: fastp at Q25, MiXCR clone calling, in-frame beta chains kept. Each CDR3 protein gets just one entry, which takes the most common genes and DNA from the rows behind it. None of the V and J calls come from the authors' own analysis; TCRdb made them. The sample table holds hundreds of thousands of distinct CDR3 sequences, of which 15% to 18% were seen once. The ten biggest clones cover about 14% of the sample.

Stable Graves' hyperthyroidism was defined as the absence of progression to ophthalmopathy over 18 months of follow-up. The hyperthyroidism patients were between 18 and 65 years old and newly diagnosed, with a disease duration of less than 2 months. Patients with uncontrolled infections, other autoimmune diseases, pregnancy or lactation were excluded. Clinical symptoms, serum thyroxine and TRAb, thyroid ultrasound, and orbital computed tomography formed the basis for the diagnoses. PBMCs were isolated from about 10 ml of fresh peripheral blood by Ficoll-Paque density gradient centrifugation. Total RNA was extracted with Trizol reagent, and quality was checked on an Agilent 2100 Bioanalyzer. CDR1 SGHTA and CDR2 FQGNSA are derived from the germline V gene. Its CDR3 holds 17 amino acids, cysteine through phenylalanine. The read is trimmed to its CDR3 DNA, 51 bases read in frame from base 1. Trimming leaves V shorter by 3 bases and J shorter by 2 bases, with the junction holding 11 bases beyond the gene matches.

What the research found in general, with its limitations: Most expanded thyroid clonotypes (frequency above 0.001) were also detected in blood, suggesting blood repertoires may reflect thyroid immune responses. In validation, the model predicted progression to ophthalmopathy a median of around six months before onset, with over 60% sensitivity and about 72% specificity. No statistical method was used to set the sample size in advance, and investigators knew the group allocation. In cross-validation, a model built on a 13 V-J signature told ophthalmopathy apart from stable hyperthyroidism with less than 90% sensitivity and approximately 84% specificity, and in testing the same model reached 80%/75%.

This clonotype was obtained from a woman between 18 and 30 years old with Graves' hyperthyroidism. The rearrangement joined TRBV7-2 to TRBJ2-7; 9 middle bases align to TRBD2. The sequenced sample consisted of blood. The CDR3 has the sequence CASSFIAVGGGAYEQYF. The nucleotides read TGTGCCAGCAGCTTTATCGCTGTTGGCGGGGGGGCCTACGAGCAGTACTTC.